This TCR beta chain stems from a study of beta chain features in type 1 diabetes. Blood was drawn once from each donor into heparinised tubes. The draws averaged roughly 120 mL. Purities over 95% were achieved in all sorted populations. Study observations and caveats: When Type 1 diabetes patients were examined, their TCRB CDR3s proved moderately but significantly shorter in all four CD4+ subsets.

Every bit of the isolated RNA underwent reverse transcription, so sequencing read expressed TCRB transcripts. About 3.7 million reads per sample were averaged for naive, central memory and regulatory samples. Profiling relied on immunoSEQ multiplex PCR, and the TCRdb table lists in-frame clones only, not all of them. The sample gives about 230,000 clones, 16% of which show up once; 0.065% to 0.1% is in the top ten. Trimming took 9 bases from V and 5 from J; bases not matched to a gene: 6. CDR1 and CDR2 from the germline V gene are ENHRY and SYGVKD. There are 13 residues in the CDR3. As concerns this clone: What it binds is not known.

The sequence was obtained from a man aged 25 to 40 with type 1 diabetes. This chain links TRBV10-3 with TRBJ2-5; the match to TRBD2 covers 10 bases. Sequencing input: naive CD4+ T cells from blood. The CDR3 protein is CAMASGSSETQYF. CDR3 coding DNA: TGTGCCATGGCTAGCGGGAGTAGCGAGACCCAGTACTTC.